The 22 T cell receptor beta chains presented below share a single source sample, sequenced in a study of vaccination and CD4 T cells after COVID-19. Treatment described: approximately nine-day PBMC culture with coronavirus spike peptide pools or control peptides (ViraFEST assay). No antigens are known for them. Scientists ran DNA taken from cultured CD4+ T cells through the Oncomine TCR Beta short-read assay for sequencing. TCRdb re-called the PCR reads through MiXCR, storing one row per CDR3 protein. Here the sample spans some 15,000 distinct CDR3 sequences, 73% being singletons. Material: CD4+ T cells from blood, cultured in vitro. These receptors were obtained from a human donor who had recovered from COVID-19.

This clonotype turned up a few times. V usage is TRBV20-1 and J usage is TRBJ1-5; D is ambiguous. Trimming took off 1 base at V and 4 bases at J, with 11 bases between the two ends. The V gene's germline CDR1 is DFQATT and CDR2 SNEGSKA (reference sequence). The CDR3 totals 14 residues. CDR3 loop: CSARGRLGNQPQHF. In nucleotides, the CDR3 is TGCAGTGCTAGAGGACGTCTGGGGAATCAGCCCCAGCATTTT.

This sequence joins TRBV15 and TRBJ2-1, with TRBD2 matching 11 bases. This CDR3 is 16 amino acids long. V shed 5 bases, J shed 9 bases, and the junction held 12 bases outside the gene matches. Germline V gene data show CDR1 as LNHNV and CDR2 as YYDKDF (reference sequence). The CDR3 loop is CATSRGGTSGRPEQFF. The CDR3 nucleotides are TGTGCCACCAGCCGGGGGGGAACTAGCGGGAGACCTGAGCAGTTCTTC.

The V and J genes are TRBV2 and TRBJ2-7; the match to TRBD1 covers 10 bases. The CDR3 consists of 13 residues. Per the germline V gene, CDR1 is SNHLY and CDR2 is FYNNEI. V lost 5 bases, J lost 5 bases, and 3 bases stayed unmatched. The CDR3 is CASSRQGAHEQYF. The DNA for the CDR3 is TGTGCCAGCAGTAGACAGGGGGCCCACGAGCAGTACTTC.

This chain connects TRBV7-9 to TRBJ2-7, with D perhaps matching TRBD1 or TRBD2 (6 bases each). Germline CDR1 and CDR2: SEHNR and FQNEAQ (reference sequence). V gave up 5 bases and J gave up 3 bases, with 14 bases separating them. The CDR3 consists of 14 residues. The CDR3 protein is CASSDVGGRYEQYF. CDR3 in DNA: TGTGCCAGCAGCGACGTAGGGGGGCGCTACGAGCAGTACTTC.

The chain carries TRBV6-4 and TRBJ1-5; a weak D match, TRBD1 (6 bases). Germline assignment: CDR1 MRHNA and CDR2 SNTAGT. The CDR3 is 13 amino acids. The V gene lost 6 bases and the J gene lost 7 bases, with 13 bases spanning the gap. The CDR3 DNA sequence: TGTGCCAGCAGCCCGGGGGGCGAACAGCCCCAGCATTTT. Amino acid sequence: CASSPGGEQPQHF.

The rearrangement joins TRBV30 to TRBJ1-1; D is unresolved. Germline CDR1 GTSNPN, CDR2 SVGIG (reference sequence). The CDR3 loop spans 12 amino acids. V was trimmed by 0 bases and J by 5 bases, leaving 7 bases between them. The CDR3 DNA reads as TGTGCCTGGAGTGTGTGGCGTACTGAAGCTTTCTTT. Translating gives CAWSVWRTEAFF.

The chain links TRBV20-1 to TRBJ1-5; D is perhaps TRBD1 (5 bases). Germline assignment: CDR1 DFQATT and CDR2 SNEGSKA (reference sequence). Trimming pared 3 bases from V and 7 bases from J, leaving 13 bases between. This CDR3 spans 13 amino acids. CDR3 sequence (DNA): TGCAGTGCTAGTGGGAGGGGCCTACAGCCCCAGCATTTT. This codes for CSASGRGLQPQHF.

This clonotype appeared a few times. V gene TRBV6-2 or TRBV6-3 combines with J gene TRBJ2-5; either TRBD1 or TRBD2 may supply D (5 bases each). Germline V gene data show CDR1 as MNHEY and CDR2 as SVGEGT. This CDR3 contains 15 residues. Trimming left V 8 bases short and J 4 bases short, with 20 bases between. The CDR3 DNA sequence: TGTGCCAGCGGGGACCCAGGGTCATTAGGAGAGACCCAGTACTTC. It translates to CASGDPGSLGETQYF.

This clonotype has only a few counts. This sequence joins TRBV19 and TRBJ2-7; D unclear. Looked up from germline, CDR1 is LNHDA and CDR2 is SQIVND (reference sequence). The CDR3 has 14 amino acids. V shed 3 bases and J shed 0 bases, with 9 bases lying between them. The CDR3 loop reads CASSMSRYSYEQYF. CDR3 sequence (DNA): TGTGCCAGTAGTATGAGCAGGTACTCCTACGAGCAGTACTTC. The entire variable domain, with the rest obtained from reference TRBV19 and TRBJ2-7, is as follows: DGGITQSPKYLFRKEGQNVTLSCEQNLNHDAMYWYRQDPGQGLRLIYYSQIVNDFQKGDIAEGYSVSREKKESFPLTVTSAQKNPTAFYLCASSMSRYSYEQYFGPGTRLTVT.

Here the CDR3 DNA reads TGTGCCAGCAGTCTGACTAGCGGGAGGGCCAGTAACCACAATGAGCAGTTCTTC. As protein: CASSLTSGRASNHNEQFF. The rearrangement uses TRBV2 and TRBJ2-1, with TRBD2 matching 14 bases. Germline-derived CDR1 and CDR2 are SNHLY and FYNNEI. The CDR3 has 18 residues. Germline trimming cut 5 bases from V and 5 bases from J; bases unmatched to any gene: 11.

V is TRBV6-1 and J is TRBJ1-2, with D possibly TRBD1 on 5 matching bases. CDR3 length equals 13 residues. Germline CDR1 MNHNS, CDR2 SASEGT. With 5 bases removed from V and 5 bases from J, the gap between germline ends came to 12 bases. CDR3 DNA sequence: TGTGCCAGCAGTCTCAGTGGGGGTTATGGCTACACCTTC. Its translation is CASSLSGGYGYTF.

This clonotype is medium-sized (0.01 to 0.1%). This chain connects TRBV30 to TRBJ1-2, with D hard to call. Deletions cut 5 bases from V and 8 bases from J, with 18 bases between. This CDR3 contains 13 residues. Looked up from germline, CDR1 is GTSNPN and CDR2 is SVGIG (reference sequence). CDR3 region: CAWGLRSPGGYTF. The CDR3 DNA follows: TGTGCCTGGGGTTTACGTAGCCCGGGGGGCTACACCTTC. The full variable domain, its missing parts supplied by reference TRBV30 and TRBJ1-2, is SQTIHQWPATLVQPVGSPLSLECTVEGTSNPNLYWYRQAAGRGLQLLFYSVGIGQISSEVPQNLSASRPQDRQFILSSKKLLLSDSGFYLCAWGLRSPGGYTFGSGTRLTVV.

The chain recombines TRBV12-3 or TRBV12-4 with TRBJ2-5, with D maybe TRBD2 (5 bases). Deletions cut 3 bases from V and 5 bases from J, with 16 bases between. The CDR3 contains 15 residues. The CDR3 coding sequence is TGTGCCAGCAGTTTGTCACGGCGGGTCCGGGAGACCCAGTACTTC. Protein: CASSLSRRVRETQYF.

The gene calls are TRBV7-9 and TRBJ2-5; D may be TRBD1 or TRBD2 (5 bases each). Germline V CDR1 and CDR2: SEHNR, FQNEAQ (reference sequence). V lost 6 bases to trimming and J lost 2 bases, with 16 bases between them. There are 15 residues in the CDR3. The CDR3 DNA reads as TGTGCCAGCAGTCGGGACCCTGCCCTTCAAGAGACCCAGTACTTC. Protein: CASSRDPALQETQYF.

The V call is TRBV20-1, the J call TRBJ2-7, with D possibly called TRBD1 or TRBD2 (6 bases each). The CDR3 runs 13 residues. Trimming left V 5 bases short and J 3 bases short, with 14 bases between. The germline V gene has CDR1 DFQATT and CDR2 SNEGSKA (reference sequence). This CDR3 reads CSAGRLGGYEQYF. The CDR3 DNA follows: TGCAGTGCTGGACGACTAGGGGGCTACGAGCAGTACTTC.

This clonotype is labeled as medium-sized (0.01 to 0.1%). This chain uses TRBV7-2 with TRBJ2-1, with 8 bases identical to TRBD2. The CDR3 covers 17 residues. V lost 4 bases and J lost 0; bases outside the gene matches: 8. Germline loops: CDR1 SGHTA, CDR2 FQGNSA. The CDR3 spells CASSSWTSRSSYNEQFF. The DNA of the CDR3 is TGTGCCAGCAGCTCCTGGACTAGCAGGAGCTCCTACAATGAGCAGTTCTTC.

This chain joins TRBV6-5 and TRBJ2-2; TRBD2 agrees at 7 bases. The CDR3 length is 17 residues. The germline V gene encodes CDR1 MNHEY and CDR2 SVGAGI. Trimming at V came to 0 bases and at J to 7 bases, leaving 11 bases not matched to a gene. CDR3 loop: CASSYSIAGALVGELFF. CDR3 DNA sequence: TGTGCCAGCAGTTACTCGATTGCGGGAGCATTGGTCGGGGAGCTGTTTTTT.

This clonotype was seen only a few times. This chain uses TRBV6-2 or TRBV6-3 with TRBJ1-2, with 11 nucleotides matching TRBD1. The CDR3 contains 13 residues. The junction had 2 bases not matched to a gene; V was cut back by 6 bases and J by 5 bases. CDR1 MNHEY and CDR2 SVGEGT come from the germline V gene. The CDR3 coding sequence is TGTGCCAGCAGGGACAGGGGGCCTTATGGCTACACCTTC. This translates into CASRDRGPYGYTF.

The chain is built from TRBV27 and TRBJ1-1, with 7 bases aligning to TRBD1. V lost 5 bases to trimming and J lost 7 bases; unmatched junction nucleotides: 16. Germline CDR1 reads MNHEY; CDR2 reads SMNVEV (reference sequence). This CDR3 has 16 residues. This CDR3 reads CASSSRTGTESFEAFF. The CDR3 coding sequence is TGTGCCAGCAGTAGCAGGACCGGGACAGAAAGTTTTGAAGCTTTCTTT.

The V call is TRBV30, the J call TRBJ1-2; tentative D call: TRBD1 (5 bases). Germline V gene lookup returns CDR1 GTSNPN and CDR2 SVGIG (reference sequence). V shed 0 bases and J shed 5 bases, with 19 bases lying between them. The length of the CDR3 is 16 residues. The CDR3 DNA reads TGTGCCTGGAGTGTACTGGGGCGGGATCAGCTTTATGGCTACACCTTC. As protein: CAWSVLGRDQLYGYTF.

This chain joins TRBV6-1 and TRBJ2-6; 7 positions match TRBD1. After removal of 6 bases from V and 0 bases from J, the junction contained 2 bases not matched to a gene. Germline V lookup: CDR1 MNHNS, CDR2 SASEGT. The length of the CDR3 is 15 residues. Here the CDR3 DNA reads TGTGCCAGCAGGGCAGGGGGCTCTGGGGCCAACGTCCTGACTTTC. This gives the protein CASRAGGSGANVLTF.

The chain employs TRBV12-3 or TRBV12-4 and TRBJ1-3; TRBD1 is a possible D gene (5 bases). V was trimmed by 5 bases and J by 5 bases, leaving 13 bases between them. The CDR3 consists of 14 residues. The chain's CDR3 is CASSPYGGRNTIYF. The CDR3 DNA sequence: TGTGCCAGCAGTCCATATGGGGGTAGAAACACCATATATTTT.